The 20 T cell receptor beta chains reported below all come from one sample, sequenced in a study of graft-versus-host responses after intestinal transplantation. Produced via immunoSEQ multiplex PCR; TCRdb's table is partial and in-frame only. Here the sample spans roughly 80,000 clones, roughly 87% being singletons. What these receptors recognize is not known. This specimen consisted of unstimulated CD8+ T cells sorted from spleen or lymph node cells, obtained before transplant. These TCRs come from a human donor who was the organ donor for an intestinal transplant.

The V and J genes are TRBV5-8 and TRBJ1-4, with 9 nucleotides matching TRBD1. V shed 0 bases, J shed 7 bases, and the junction held 13 bases outside the gene matches. This CDR3 has 18 residues. Germline assignment: CDR1 SGHTS and CDR2 YDEGEE. The CDR3 DNA follows: TGTGCCAGCAGCTTGGGGAGCCAAACCGGGACAGGGCGTGAAAAACTGTTTTTT. This sequence encodes CASSLGSQTGTGREKLFF.

The chain recombines TRBV28 with TRBJ2-5; TRBD2 matches 7 bases. The CDR3 extends over 15 amino acids. In germline, CDR1 is MDHEN, CDR2 SYDVKM. Trimming at V came to 6 bases and at J to 0 bases, leaving 7 bases not matched to a gene. CDR3 nucleotides: TGTGCCAGCAGCCTAAAGACTAGCTACCAAGAGACCCAGTACTTC. Protein sequence: CASSLKTSYQETQYF. Full variable domain (remainder filled in from reference TRBV28 and TRBJ2-5): DVKVTQSSRYLVKRTGEKVFLECVQDMDHENMFWYRQDPGLGLRLIYFSYDVKMKEKGDIPEGYSVSREKKERFSLILESASTNQTSMYLCASSLKTSYQETQYFGPGTRLLVL.

This chain uses TRBV25-1 with TRBJ2-1; TRBD1 matches 7 bases. Germline CDR1 reads MGHDK; CDR2 reads SYGVNS. This CDR3 comprises 15 residues. V lost 8 bases, J lost 4 bases, and 11 bases stayed unmatched. CDR3 sequence: CASQGYTGAYNEQFF. The DNA of the CDR3 is TGTGCCAGCCAGGGTTATACAGGGGCTTACAATGAGCAGTTCTTC.

This chain joins TRBV5-1 and TRBJ2-7; 8 nucleotides align to TRBD1. Germline V gene lookup returns CDR1 SGHRS and CDR2 YFSETQ. This CDR3 is 15 amino acids long. The J segment lost 5 bases and the V segment lost 0 bases, leaving 7 bases of the junction unmatched. The CDR3 bases are TGCGCCAGCAGCTTGGGGACAGGGCCAGGGGACGAGCAGTACTTC. As protein: CASSLGTGPGDEQYF.

This clone has only one observation. The genes are TRBV6-4 and TRBJ1-3; possible D gene TRBD1, 6 bases. V was cut by 6 bases and J by 3 bases, with 27 bases left in between. CDR1 and CDR2 from the germline V gene are MRHNA and SNTAGT. The CDR3 has 19 residues. The CDR3 DNA reads as TGTGCCAGCAGGGCCAGACAGGATGAAAGAGGTTATGGTGGAAACACCATATATTTT. This sequence encodes CASRARQDERGYGGNTIYF.

This clone was picked up a small number of times. The J gene is TRBJ2-2, the V gene TRBV9; D gene ambiguous. The germline gives CDR1 SGDLS, CDR2 YYNGEE. V was pared by 4 bases and J by 5 bases, with 15 bases between. The CDR3 is 15 residues long. The CDR3 region has the DNA TGTGCCAGCAGCCCCTGGCAGGCTAGTACCGGGGAGCTGTTTTTT. As protein: CASSPWQASTGELFF.

The chain has TRBV7-3 and TRBJ1-5, with 9 bases matching TRBD1. CDR1 is SGHTA and CDR2 is FQGTGA in the germline V gene. V was pared by 5 bases and J by 7 bases, with 6 bases of the junction left unmatched. CDR3 length: 14 amino acids. DNA of the CDR3: TGTGCCAGCAGCGCCACAGGGGGCGGGCAGCCCCAGCATTTT. Translated: CASSATGGGQPQHF.

For the CDR3, the DNA is TGTGCCAGTAGCGCGGGGGTTAACTACGAGCAGTACTTC. Its protein product is CASSAGVNYEQYF. The V gene is TRBV19, the J gene TRBJ2-7; 7 nucleotides agree with TRBD2. This CDR3 contains 13 residues. Germline V gene lookup returns CDR1 LNHDA and CDR2 SQIVND (reference sequence). Trimming cost V 6 bases and J 3 bases; bases outside gene matches: 5.

V gene TRBV14 combines with J gene TRBJ2-1; tentatively, D is TRBD2 (5 bases). Trimming pared 0 bases from V and 2 bases from J, leaving 8 bases between. The CDR3 loop spans 15 amino acids. CDR1 is SGHDN and CDR2 is FVKESK in the germline V gene. The CDR3 nucleotides are TGTGCCAGCAGCCAAGAGCGGGTCCCCTACAATGAGCAGTTCTTC. Its translation: CASSQERVPYNEQFF. The entire variable domain, with the rest obtained from reference TRBV14 and TRBJ2-1, is as follows: EAGVTQFPSHSVIEKGQTVTLRCDPISGHDNLYWYRRVMGKEIKFLLHFVKESKQDESGMPNNRFLAERTGGTYSTLKVQPAELEDSGVYFCASSQERVPYNEQFFGPGTRLTVL.

V usage is TRBV9 and J usage is TRBJ1-6; D might be TRBD1 (5 bases). The CDR3 sequence is 16 residues long. V was cut by 3 bases and J by 7 bases, with 17 bases left in between. Germline V CDR1 and CDR2: SGDLS, YYNGEE. The CDR3 DNA reads TGTGCCAGCAGCGCCGGCCGACCCGAGGGGAATTCACCCCTCCACTTT. It encodes CASSAGRPEGNSPLHF. The variable domain in full, with the rest retrieved from reference TRBV9 and TRBJ1-6, is DSGVTQTPKHLITATGQRVTLRCSPRSGDLSVYWYQQSLDQGLQFLIQYYNGEERAKGNILERFSAQQFPDLHSELNLSSLELGDSALYFCASSAGRPEGNSPLHFGNGTRLTVT.

This sequence joins TRBV7-9 and TRBJ2-3; possible D gene TRBD2, 5 bases. From germline, CDR1 is SEHNR and CDR2 FQNEAQ (reference sequence). V was cut by 5 bases and J by 2 bases, with 14 bases left in between. This CDR3 has 15 amino acids. In DNA, the CDR3 is TGTGCCAGCAGCCCCGTAGGCGGGTACACAGATACGCAGTATTTT. Amino acid sequence: CASSPVGGYTDTQYF. Using reference TRBV7-9 and TRBJ2-3 for the parts outside the CDR3, the full variable domain is DTGVSQNPRHKITKRGQNVTFRCDPISEHNRLYWYRQTLGQGPEFLTYFQNEAQLEKSRLLSDRFSAERPKGSFSTLEIQRTEQGDSAMYLCASSPVGGYTDTQYFGPGTRLTVL.

The V call is TRBV27, the J call TRBJ2-3; D is unresolved. CDR1 and CDR2 from the germline V gene are MNHEY and SMNVEV (reference sequence). The V end was cut by 6 bases, the J end by 3 bases, with 4 bases between. The CDR3 loop spans 11 amino acids. The CDR3 nucleotides are TGTGCCAGCAGGGAGACAGATACGCAGTATTTT. It codes for CASRETDTQYF.

The chain recombines TRBV4-1 with TRBJ1-5; tentatively, D is TRBD1 (6 bases). In germline, CDR1 is MGHRA, CDR2 YSYEKL. CDR3 size: 16 residues. V gave up 0 bases and J gave up 3 bases, with 12 bases separating them. The CDR3 DNA reads TGCGCCAGCAGCCAAGATAGGGCAGGGGCCAATCAGCCCCAGCATTTT. This codes for CASSQDRAGANQPQHF.

CDR3 loop: CAWSDYGRSSYNEQFF. The CDR3 region has the DNA TGTGCCTGGAGCGATTACGGGAGGAGCTCCTACAATGAGCAGTTCTTC. The rearrangement uses TRBV30 and TRBJ2-1; the match to TRBD2 covers 7 bases. The CDR3 is 16 amino acids. V was pared by 3 bases and J by 0 bases, with 8 bases of the junction left unmatched. Germline CDR1 is GTSNPN and CDR2 is SVGIG (reference sequence).

This chain connects TRBV5-1 to TRBJ2-3, with 10 bases lining up with TRBD2. Per the germline V gene, CDR1 is SGHRS and CDR2 is YFSETQ. This CDR3 has 16 amino acids. Trimming cost V 3 bases and J 3 bases; bases outside gene matches: 7. CDR3 DNA: TGCGCCAGCAGCTCAATAGCGGGGGGAAGGACAGATACGCAGTATTTT. It codes for CASSSIAGGRTDTQYF.

The chain links TRBV11-2 to TRBJ2-1, with D unclear. The CDR3 is made up of 10 amino acids. Germline V gene sequence: CDR1 SGHAT, CDR2 FQNNGV. V shed 3 bases and J shed 9 bases, with 3 bases lying between them. The CDR3 nucleotides are TGTGCCAGCAGCTTGGGTGAGCAGTTCTTC. Translated: CASSLGEQFF.

This clone appeared once. J is TRBJ1-4 and V is TRBV30; D is possibly TRBD1 (5 bases). This CDR3 has 13 residues. Trimming took off 7 bases at V and 8 bases at J, with 17 bases between the two ends. The germline gives CDR1 GTSNPN, CDR2 SVGIG (reference sequence). The CDR3 reads CALKDSFSEKLFF. CDR3 in DNA: TGTGCCTTGAAAGACAGCTTCTCCGAAAAACTGTTTTTT.

In the case of this clone: The same CDR3 arises from other DNA sequences in this sample as well. The rearrangement links TRBV9 to TRBJ2-1, with TRBD2 as a possible D gene (7 bases). The CDR3 is made up of 19 amino acids. Germline assignment: CDR1 SGDLS and CDR2 YYNGEE. The V end lost 0 bases, the J end lost 7 bases, and 26 bases lay between the germline ends. The CDR3 sequence is CASSVAPNPSGGAKNEQFF. The CDR3 DNA is TGTGCCAGCAGCGTAGCCCCAAATCCTAGTGGGGGGGCCAAAAATGAGCAGTTCTTC.

This CDR3 reads CASNHPGSDNEQFF. CDR3 DNA: TGTGCCAGCAATCACCCGGGAAGCGACAATGAGCAGTTCTTC. The J gene is TRBJ2-1, the V gene TRBV6-1, with D tentatively TRBD2 (5 bases). The ends were cut back, 7 bases at V and 5 bases at J, with 15 bases in the middle. Germline V gives CDR1 MNHNS, CDR2 SASEGT. The CDR3 runs to 14 residues.

The chain carries TRBV12-5 and TRBJ2-3; 13 nucleotides agree with TRBD2. Germline lookup yields CDR1 LGHNT and CDR2 FRNRAP. Losses at the gene ends were 7 bases for V and 2 bases for J; bases not matched to a gene: 6. The CDR3 consists of 16 residues. The CDR3 region is CASAFTSGGDTDTQYF. The CDR3 DNA follows: TGTGCTAGTGCTTTTACTAGCGGGGGGGACACAGATACGCAGTATTTT.